This is a list of T cell receptor beta chains from one sample in a study of human T cells and chemical hapten exposure. TCRdb re-derived calls from the RACE reads in MiXCR, one entry per CDR3 protein. The sample includes approximately 80,000 distinct CDR3 sequences, about 10% of them seen just once. Sample: whole blood, taken in connection with sensitization to the hapten diphenylcyclopropenone (DPC). The receptors derive from a woman between 45 and 60 years old with alopecia areata. Some clones in this sample may be carry-over from other donors' samples. The CDR3 runs from the conserved cysteine through the conserved F or W. Each record gives: J gene, D gene, V gene, clone size, CDR3 DNA, CDR3 protein. A D gene is named only where the DNA matches it firmly. Clone size, where shown, is once, few, many, or a class for clones that have expanded.

TRBJ2-6,-,TRBV12-3/TRBV12-4,-,TGTGCCAGCACCCTGGGACGCTCTGGGGCCAACGTCCTGACTTTC,CASTLGRSGANVLTF
TRBJ2-5,TRBD1,TRBV14,many,TGTGCCAGCAGCCAACTGGACAGGGGCCAAGAGACCCAGTACTTC,CASSQLDRGQETQYF
TRBJ2-5,-,TRBV10-1,few,TGCGCCAGCAGTTGGGAGGAGACCCAGTACTTC,CASSWEETQYF
TRBJ1-5,-,TRBV21-1,-,TGTGCCAGCAGCACTACAGGGACAGGGAGGCAGCCCCAGCATTTT,CASSTTGTGRQPQHF
TRBJ2-7,-,TRBV29-1,-,TGCAGCGTTCGGCGAGCGACCTACGAGCAGTACTTC,CSVRRATYEQYF
TRBJ2-4,TRBD1,TRBV28,many,TGTGCCAGCAGTTTATTTGCAGGGGGCTTAGGGAACATTCAGTACTTC,CASSLFAGGLGNIQYF
TRBJ2-7,TRBD1,TRBV18,-,TGTGCCAGCTCACTCTCGATGCCGGGACAGGGCTACGAGCAGTACTTC,CASSLSMPGQGYEQYF
TRBJ1-1,-,TRBV30,-,TGTGCCTGGAGTGTTTTGCAGGGAAACTCTGAAGCTTTCTTT,CAWSVLQGNSEAFF
TRBJ2-5,-,TRBV20-1,many,TGCAGTGGGGAAGGGGGGTCGTTGGAGACCCAGTACTTC,CSGEGGSLETQYF
TRBJ1-4,-,TRBV9,-,TGTGCCAGCAGCGTAGGGCAGGGGAGACGAGAAAAACTGTTTTTT,CASSVGQGRREKLFF
TRBJ2-2,TRBD1,TRBV18,many,TGTGCCAGCTCAGCGGACAGGGGGTCGTCCACCGGGGAGCTGTTTTTT,CASSADRGSSTGELFF
TRBJ2-7,TRBD1,TRBV7-9,-,TGTGCCAGCAGCTTACGCGGACAGGGTTCCTACGAGCAGTACTTC,CASSLRGQGSYEQYF
TRBJ2-7,-,TRBV4-3,many,TGCGCCAGCAGCCAAGGGGCGGGATTTGGGGCCTACGAGCAGTACTTC,CASSQGAGFGAYEQYF
TRBJ2-5,-,TRBV12-3/TRBV12-4,many,TGTGCCAGCAGTGCGGACCAAGAGACCCAGTACTTC,CASSADQETQYF
TRBJ1-5,-,TRBV27,many,TGTGCCAGCAGTTCCCCTAGGGGGGGCGAGATTGCCCAGCATTTT,CASSSPRGGEIAQHF
TRBJ1-4,TRBD1,TRBV4-1,many,TGCGCCAGCAGCCCGCTTCAGGGGGGGGATGAAAAACTGTTTTTT,CASSPLQGGDEKLFF
TRBJ1-1,TRBD1,TRBV5-1,few,TGCGCCAGCAGCCCGAGGGGACAGGGGGCGACTGAAGCTTTCTTT,CASSPRGQGATEAFF
TRBJ2-1,-,TRBV10-3,few,TGTGCCATCAGTGAGTCCTCCGGGATTACATACAATGAGCAGTTCTTC,CAISESSGITYNEQFF
TRBJ2-7,-,TRBV27,many,TGTGCCAGCAGGCGACAGGTCCGGGACGAGCAGTACTTC,CASRRQVRDEQYF
TRBJ2-7,-,TRBV5-5,-,TGTGCCAGCAGCATCCAAAACTACAGGCCATCCTACGAGCAGTACTTC,CASSIQNYRPSYEQYF
TRBJ1-1,-,TRBV20-1,many,TGCAGTGCCCCGACAGTGAACACTGAAGCTTTCTTT,CSAPTVNTEAFF
TRBJ1-1,TRBD1,TRBV3-1,few,TGTGCCAGCAGCCAAGAACGGACAGGGAGGGTTGAAGCTTTCTTT,CASSQERTGRVEAFF